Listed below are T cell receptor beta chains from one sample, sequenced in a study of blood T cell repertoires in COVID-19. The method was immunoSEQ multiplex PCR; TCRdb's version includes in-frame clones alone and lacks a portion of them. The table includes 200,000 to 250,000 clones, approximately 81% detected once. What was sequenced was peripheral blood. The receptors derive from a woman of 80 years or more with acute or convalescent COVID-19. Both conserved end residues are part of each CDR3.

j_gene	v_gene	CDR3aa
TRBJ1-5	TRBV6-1	CASSEQGGQPQHF
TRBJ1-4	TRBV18	CASSNSRQNEKLFF
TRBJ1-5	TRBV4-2	CASSQEQGVWQPQHF
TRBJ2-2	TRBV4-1	CASSQGPRWNTGELFF
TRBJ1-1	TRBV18	CASSRAYMNTEAFF
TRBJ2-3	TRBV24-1	CATSDLGGVGDTQYF
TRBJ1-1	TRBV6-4	CASSSRQGPMNTEAFF
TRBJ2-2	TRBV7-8	CASSFVNTGELFF
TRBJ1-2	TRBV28	CASGQYYGYTF
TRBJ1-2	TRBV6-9	CASSRDRKSYGYTF
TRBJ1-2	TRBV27	CASSKDRAYGYTF
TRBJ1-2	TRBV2	CASSLLGSTGGYTF
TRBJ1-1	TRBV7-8	CASSIDRGRYGTEAFF
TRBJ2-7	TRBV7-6	CASSPQGNRGEQYF
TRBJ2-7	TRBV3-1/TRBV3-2	CASSQGGQVYEQYF
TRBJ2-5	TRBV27	CASSRKDGQETQYF
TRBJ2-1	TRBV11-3	CASSLSWSNNEQFF
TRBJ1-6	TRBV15	CATSRGHSYNSPLHF
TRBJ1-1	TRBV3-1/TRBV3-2	CASSLGGGGARTEAFF
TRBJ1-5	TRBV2	CASSGADRVAQPQHF
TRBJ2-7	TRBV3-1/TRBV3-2	CASSNRGSGEQYF
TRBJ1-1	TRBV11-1	CASSSQDRGKAFF
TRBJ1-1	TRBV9	CASSLTGGGTEAFF
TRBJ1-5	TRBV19	CASSMGQESNQPQHF
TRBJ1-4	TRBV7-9	CASSLGGGNEKLFF
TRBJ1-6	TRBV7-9	CASSPGRGRDSPLHF
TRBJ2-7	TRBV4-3	CASSQARGYEQYF
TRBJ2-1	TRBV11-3	CASSLLTTAYNEQFF
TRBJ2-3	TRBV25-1	CASSATGTDTQYF
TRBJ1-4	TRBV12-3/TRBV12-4	CASSRGAQGKLFF
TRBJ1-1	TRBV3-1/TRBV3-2	CASSFNRKNTEAFF
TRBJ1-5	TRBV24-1	CATSDSGGVNQPQHF
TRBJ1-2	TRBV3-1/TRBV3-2	CASSPFGNRDRVGYTF
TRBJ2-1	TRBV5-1	CASSSLRGGGSNEQFF
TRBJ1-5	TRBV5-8	CASSLSPDRGGYQPQHF
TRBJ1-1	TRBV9	CASSSGDREAFF
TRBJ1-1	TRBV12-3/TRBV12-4	CASSFGGYEAFF
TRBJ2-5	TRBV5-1	CASSPPVNSQETQYF
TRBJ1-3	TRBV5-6	CASSFWGQVSGNTIYF
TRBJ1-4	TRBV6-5	CASSPLLPANEKLFF
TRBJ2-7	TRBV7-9	CASSSDRSSYEQYF
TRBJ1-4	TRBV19	CASSSTGADPTNEKLFF
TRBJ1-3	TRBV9	CASSALLSTGSGNTIYF
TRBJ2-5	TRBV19	CASSSQDRQETQYF
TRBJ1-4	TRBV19	CASSIRDRGGKLFF